The source of this T cell receptor (beta chain) is a study of T cell responses to AZD1222 COVID-19 vaccine. About this clone: Its antigen is as yet unknown.

Points from the study as a whole: Breadth and depth of Spike-specific TCRs rose after two AZD1222 doses. It was only a handful of AZD1222 recipients who were seropositive at baseline. There were repertoire samples only from the period after the peak T cell response. Regions 160-218 and 743-854 dominated among vaccine-associated CD4 TCRs spanning spike.

The CDR3 runs 14 residues. CDR1 is SGDLS, CDR2 YYNGEE, per germline. Trimming took 1 base from V and 9 from J, leaving 14 bases between them. Profiled with immunoSEQ multiplex PCR; TCRdb holds only in-frame clones, not every one. This table has 80,000 to 95,000 clones, roughly 90% appearing once. The clonotype was recovered from an adult in good health. The material was peripheral blood, obtained on day 0 of MenACWY control vaccination. The chain links TRBV9 to TRBJ1-5; D gene uncertain. This CDR3 is CASSVQYDGAPQHF. In nucleotides, the CDR3 is TGTGCCAGCAGCGTACAGTATGATGGCGCGCCCCAGCATTTT.